The 12 T cell receptor beta chains in this list originate from one sample, sequenced in a study of blood T cells in healthy people across ages. The use of a sample-barcoded 5' primer and a J-beta primer mix characterized a second PCR of roughly 6 to 11 cycles. TCRdb reanalysed the 5' RACE reads using MiXCR and keeps one entry per CDR3 protein. This sample has about 1.4 million distinct CDR3 sequences, with approximately 59% found just once. Material for sequencing was blood. The origin of the receptors is a man between 18 and 35 years old in good health.

The rearrangement uses TRBV4-2 and TRBJ2-1; 8 bases match TRBD1. Looked up from germline, CDR1 is LGHNA and CDR2 is YNFKEQ. The CDR3 spans 17 residues. J lost 6 bases, V lost 0 bases, and 10 bases had no gene match. The CDR3 spells CASSQDHGQGIVNEQFF. The CDR3 coding sequence is TGTGCCAGCAGCCAAGATCATGGACAGGGAATCGTCAATGAGCAGTTCTTC.

The chain uses TRBV11-3 and TRBJ2-3; possibly TRBD2 for D (6 bases). V shed 0 bases and J shed 9 bases, with 22 bases lying between them. The CDR3 sequence is 17 residues long. Germline V gives CDR1 SGHNT, CDR2 YENEEA. The DNA of the CDR3 is TGTGCCAGCAGCTTAGACCCAGGAGCGGGCGACGTCGCCACGCAGTATTTT. Translation gives CASSLDPGAGDVATQYF.

The chain joins TRBV2 to TRBJ2-7; the match to TRBD1 covers 8 bases. Trimming took 9 bases from V and 1 from J; bases not matched to a gene: 17. Germline CDR1 reads SNHLY; CDR2 reads FYNNEI. CDR3 length: 17 residues. CDR3 in amino acids: CASRGLRVTGESYEQYF. CDR3 coding DNA: TGTGCCAGTAGAGGTTTAAGGGTGACAGGGGAATCCTACGAGCAGTACTTC.

This clonotype was recorded a few times. V usage is TRBV12-3 or TRBV12-4 and J usage is TRBJ1-4, with D hard to call. The length of the CDR3 is 13 residues. V was shortened by 6 bases and J by 5 bases, with 10 bases between the two germline ends. The CDR3 region has the DNA TGTGCCAGCAGCCCCGACGGGAATGAAAAACTGTTTTTT. Residues: CASSPDGNEKLFF.

This clonotype occurred a few times. This chain's CDR3 is CASSQVGTGYQETQYF. The DNA of the CDR3 is TGCGCCAGCAGCCAAGTAGGAACAGGCTATCAAGAGACCCAGTACTTC. The chain uses TRBV4-1 and TRBJ2-5; TRBD1 is a possible D gene (5 bases). The CDR3 has 16 amino acids. V lost 1 base, J lost 2 bases, and 14 bases lay in between. CDR1 and CDR2 (germline): MGHRA, YSYEKL.

This chain links TRBV29-1 with TRBJ2-3; D remains unclear. Germline CDR1 and CDR2: SQVTM and ANQGSEA. The CDR3 sequence is 13 residues long. CDR3 residues: CTLGNPSTDTQYF. In nucleotides, the CDR3 is TGCACCCTAGGTAATCCTAGCACAGATACGCAGTATTTT.

This clonotype was seen only a few times. The chain joins TRBV4-2 to TRBJ2-7; D possibly uses TRBD1 or TRBD2 (5 bases each). The V end was cut by 2 bases, the J end by 7 bases, with 18 bases between. The CDR3 is 15 residues long. Germline lookup yields CDR1 LGHNA and CDR2 YNFKEQ. The chain's CDR3 is CASSQTGTSSWEQYF. In nucleotides, the CDR3 is TGTGCCAGCAGCCAAACCGGGACGTCGAGCTGGGAGCAGTACTTC.

The chain uses TRBV2 and TRBJ2-4, with D possibly being TRBD1 (6 bases). TRBJ2-7 matches the DNA end more closely, so the J call is doubtful. Germline CDR1 SNHLY, CDR2 FYNNEI. This CDR3 contains 14 residues. CDR3 coding DNA: TGTGCCAGCAGGACGACAGGACCGGGCTACGAGCAGTACTTC. This encodes CASRTTGPGYEQYF.

The chain combines TRBV4-1 with TRBJ2-5; D is possibly TRBD1 or TRBD2 (5 bases each). The CDR3 contains 16 residues. The V end was cut by 1 base, the J end by 2 bases, with 14 bases between. Germline V gene data show CDR1 as MGHRA and CDR2 as YSYEKL. CDR3 protein: CASSQGGRTIQETQYF. The CDR3 nucleotides read TGCGCCAGCAGCCAAGGGGGACGAACTATTCAAGAGACCCAGTACTTC.

The rearrangement links TRBV20-1 to TRBJ2-7, with a weak D call TRBD2 (6 bases). The V gene lost 3 bases and the J gene lost 1 base, with 19 bases spanning the gap. The germline V gene has CDR1 DFQATT and CDR2 SNEGSKA (reference sequence). The CDR3 length is 16 residues. The CDR3 DNA sequence: TGCAGTGCTAGCGGTTCCCGGGACTCGTTTTCCTACGAGCAGTACTTC. It translates to CSASGSRDSFSYEQYF.

The chain uses TRBV10-3 and TRBJ1-1, with D possibly being TRBD1 (6 bases). Germline loops: CDR1 ENHRY, CDR2 SYGVKD. The CDR3 consists of 14 residues. The ends were cut back, 6 bases at V and 6 bases at J, with 17 bases in the middle. The CDR3 bases are TGTGCCATCAGCCCTCCGAGGGGGGGTGCTGAAGCTTTCTTT. Translation gives CAISPPRGGAEAFF.

This clonotype was seen a few times. The chain has TRBV6-2 or TRBV6-3 and TRBJ2-1, with D possibly TRBD1 on 5 matching bases. CDR3 length equals 16 residues. In germline, CDR1 is MNHEY, CDR2 SVGEGT. Trimming removed 3 bases from V and 10 bases from J, with 22 bases in between. CDR3 loop: CASSYSTAPYSREQFF. In nucleotides, the CDR3 is TGTGCCAGCAGTTATTCGACAGCCCCCTATTCCAGAGAGCAGTTCTTC.